This record looks at one T cell receptor beta chain sequence and its context. Its antigen remains unidentified. Profiled with immunoSEQ multiplex PCR; TCRdb holds only in-frame clones, not every one. The sample includes tens of thousands of clones, approximately 87% of them seen just once. Trimming shortened V by 4 bases and J by 1 base, and 4 bases separated the two germline ends. The CDR3 consists of 12 residues. Germline-derived CDR1 and CDR2 are LNHNV and YYDKDF (reference sequence). This entry belongs to a study of a mutant IDH1 vaccine in newly diagnosed glioma. Study results and limitations: Pseudoprogression seemed unrelated to changes in top peripheral T cell clonotypes.

Time point of the sample: week 23, last vaccination. Doses of 300 ug of mutant IDH1 20-mer peptide were given with topical imiquimod. Each astrocytoma in the donors was new, WHO grade 3 or 4, IDH1-mutant and ATRX-lost. Sequenced here: PBMCs, sampled from a glioma patient whose treatment included an IDH1 peptide vaccine. The chain combines TRBV15 with TRBJ1-1, with D unclear. The clonotype originates from a man aged 35-49 years with glioma. The CDR3 nucleotides read TGTGCCACCAGCATTAAGAACACTGAAGCTTTCTTT. This codes for CATSIKNTEAFF.